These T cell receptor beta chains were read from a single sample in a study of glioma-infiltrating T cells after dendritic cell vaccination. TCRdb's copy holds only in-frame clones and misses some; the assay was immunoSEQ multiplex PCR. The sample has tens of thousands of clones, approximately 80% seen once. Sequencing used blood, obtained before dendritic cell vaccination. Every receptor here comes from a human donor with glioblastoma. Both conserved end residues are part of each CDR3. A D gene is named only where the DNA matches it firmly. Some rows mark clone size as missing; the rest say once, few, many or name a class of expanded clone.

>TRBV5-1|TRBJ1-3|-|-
CASSLSQSGNTIYF
TGCGCCAGCAGCTTGTCACAGTCTGGAAACACCATATATTTT
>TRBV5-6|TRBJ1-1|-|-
CASSFGRVRTEAFF
TGTGCCAGCAGCTTCGGGAGGGTTCGGACTGAAGCTTTCTTT
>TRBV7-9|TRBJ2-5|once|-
CASSSSGAGPQETQYF
TGTGCCAGCAGTTCATCCGGCGCAGGGCCACAAGAGACCCAGTACTTC
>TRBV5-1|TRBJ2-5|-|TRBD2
CASSRGTSVQETQYF
TGCGCCAGCAGCCGCGGGACTAGCGTCCAAGAGACCCAGTACTTC
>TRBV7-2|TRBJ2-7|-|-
CASSLSQGGNEQYF
TGTGCCAGCAGCTTATCACAGGGGGGGAACGAGCAGTACTTC
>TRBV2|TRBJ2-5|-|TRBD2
CASSEASGSGETQYF
TGTGCCAGCAGTGAGGCTAGCGGGAGCGGTGAGACCCAGTACTTC
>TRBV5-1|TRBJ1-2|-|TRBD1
CASSLSGRGQGYGYTF
TGCGCCAGCAGCTTGAGTGGCAGGGGGCAAGGCTATGGCTACACCTTC
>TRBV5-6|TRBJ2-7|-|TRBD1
CASSSQNRGISSYEQYF
TGTGCCAGCAGCAGTCAAAACAGGGGAATCAGCTCCTACGAGCAGTACTTC
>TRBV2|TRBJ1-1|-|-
CASSPRVSGTEAFF
TGTGCCAGCAGTCCCAGGGTATCGGGCACTGAAGCTTTCTTT
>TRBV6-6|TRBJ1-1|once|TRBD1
CASSYPRTGFIAEAFF
TGTGCCAGCAGTTACCCACGGACAGGTTTCATCGCTGAAGCTTTCTTT
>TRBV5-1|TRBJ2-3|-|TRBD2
CASSLGRDYFSTDTQYF
TGCGCCAGCAGCTTGGGGCGGGACTACTTTAGCACAGATACGCAGTATTTT
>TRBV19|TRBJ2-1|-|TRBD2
CASSMSGGNNEQFF
TGTGCCAGTAGTATGTCGGGGGGTAACAATGAGCAGTTCTTC
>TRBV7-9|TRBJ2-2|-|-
CASSSTRGGGGTGELFF
TGTGCCAGCAGCTCAACACGCGGGGGCGGGGGCACCGGGGAGCTGTTTTTT
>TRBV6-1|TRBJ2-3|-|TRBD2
CASSEALAGGPTDTQYF
TGTGCCAGCAGTGAAGCGCTAGCGGGAGGGCCCACAGATACGCAGTATTTT
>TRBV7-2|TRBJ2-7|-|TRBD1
CASSFKTGGPTPLYEQYF
TGTGCCAGCAGCTTTAAGACAGGGGGCCCCACACCTCTCTACGAGCAGTACTTC
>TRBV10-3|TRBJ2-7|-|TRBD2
CAIGIAGNSHEQYF
TGTGCCATCGGAATAGCGGGGAACTCACACGAGCAGTACTTC
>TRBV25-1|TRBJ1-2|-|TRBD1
CASGRSGQVSGYTF
TGTGCCAGCGGTCGATCGGGACAGGTCTCCGGCTACACCTTC
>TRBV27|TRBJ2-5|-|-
CASSLVQRRSQFQETQYF
TGTGCCAGCAGTTTAGTTCAAAGGCGGTCACAATTTCAAGAGACCCAGTACTTC
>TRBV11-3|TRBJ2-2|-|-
CASSPEGQSTGELFF
TGTGCCAGCAGCCCAGAGGGACAAAGCACCGGGGAGCTGTTTTTT
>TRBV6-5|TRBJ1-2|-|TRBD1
CASSPDGQGSYGYTF
TGTGCCAGCAGCCCGGACGGACAGGGAAGTTATGGCTACACCTTC
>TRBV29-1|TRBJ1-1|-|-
CSVDNRGLNTEAFF
TGCAGCGTTGATAATAGGGGATTGAACACTGAAGCTTTCTTT
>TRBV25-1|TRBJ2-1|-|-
CASSPSDSYNEQFF
TGTGCCAGCAGTCCAAGCGACTCCTACAATGAGCAGTTCTTC
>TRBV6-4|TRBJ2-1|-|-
CASSDSKGVSNEQFF
TGTGCCAGCAGTGACTCGAAGGGGGTAAGCAATGAGCAGTTCTTC
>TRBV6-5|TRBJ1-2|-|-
CASGRAYGYTF
TGTGCCAGCGGGAGGGCGTATGGCTACACCTTC
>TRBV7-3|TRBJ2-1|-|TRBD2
CASSLTPRTSGYNEQFF
TGTGCCAGCAGCCTTACGCCCAGGACTAGCGGTTACAATGAGCAGTTCTTC
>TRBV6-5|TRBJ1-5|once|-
CASSYRSSAGNQPQHF
TGTGCCAGCAGTTACCGCAGCTCGGCGGGCAATCAGCCCCAGCATTTT